This T cell receptor (beta chain) was identified in a study of blood T cell repertoires in COVID-19. V lost 3 bases and J 8 bases, leaving 19 bases between the germline ends. The germline CDR1 and CDR2 sequences are MNHNS and SASEGT. The CDR3 totals 15 residues. Per the study methods: Amplification with reference gene primers provided the estimates of nucleated cell counts. TCRdb's copy holds only in-frame clones and misses some; the assay was immunoSEQ multiplex PCR. V and J calls plus clone size are reproduced from that table; the DNA served to infer D and trimming. The table lists about 24,000 clones, 89% of them singletons.

Sequences were obtained from peripheral blood. This chain joins TRBV6-1 and TRBJ1-2, with unresolved D. The origin of this receptor is a human donor in a cohort sampled during active COVID-19. Here the CDR3 DNA reads TGTGCCAGCAGTGAGTTTATGGAGTCGGTAGACGGCTACACCTTC. As protein: CASSEFMESVDGYTF.